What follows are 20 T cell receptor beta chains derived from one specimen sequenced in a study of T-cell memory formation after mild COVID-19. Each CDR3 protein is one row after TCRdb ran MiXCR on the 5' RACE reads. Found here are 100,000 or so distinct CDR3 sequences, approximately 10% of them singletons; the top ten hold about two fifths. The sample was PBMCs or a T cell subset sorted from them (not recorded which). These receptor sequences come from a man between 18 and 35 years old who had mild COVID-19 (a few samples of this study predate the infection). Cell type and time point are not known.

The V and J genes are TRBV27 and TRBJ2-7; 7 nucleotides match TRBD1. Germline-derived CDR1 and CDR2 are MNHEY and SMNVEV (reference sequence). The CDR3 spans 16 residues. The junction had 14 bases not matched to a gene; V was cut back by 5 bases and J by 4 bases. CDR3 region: CASSTFRWDSKYEQYF. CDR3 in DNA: TGTGCCAGCAGTACGTTCCGGTGGGACAGCAAGTACGAGCAGTACTTC.

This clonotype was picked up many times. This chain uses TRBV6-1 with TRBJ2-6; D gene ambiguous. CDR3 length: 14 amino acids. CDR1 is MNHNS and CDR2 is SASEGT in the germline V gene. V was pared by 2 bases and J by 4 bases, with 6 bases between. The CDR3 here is CASSELRGANVLTF. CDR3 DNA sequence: TGTGCCAGCAGTGAATTACGGGGGGCCAACGTCCTGACTTTC.

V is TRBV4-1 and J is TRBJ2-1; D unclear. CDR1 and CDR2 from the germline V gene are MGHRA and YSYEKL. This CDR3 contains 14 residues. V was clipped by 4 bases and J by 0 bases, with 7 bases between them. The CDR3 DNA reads TGCGCCAGCAGCCCCGGGTACTCCTACAATGAGCAGTTCTTC. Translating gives CASSPGYSYNEQFF.

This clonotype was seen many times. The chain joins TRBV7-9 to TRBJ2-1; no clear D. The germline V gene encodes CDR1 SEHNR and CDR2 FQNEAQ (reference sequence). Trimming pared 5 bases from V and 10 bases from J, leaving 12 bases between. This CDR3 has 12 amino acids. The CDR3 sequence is CASSLLGAEQFF. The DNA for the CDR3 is TGTGCCAGCAGCCTCCTAGGAGCCGAGCAGTTCTTC.

The CDR3 is CASSLSFTDTQYF. In DNA form, the CDR3 reads TGTGCCAGCAGCTTGTCCTTCACAGATACGCAGTATTTT. The genes are TRBV5-6 and TRBJ2-3; D remains ambiguous. This CDR3 region has 13 residues. Germline V CDR1 and CDR2: SGHDT, YYEEEE. The V and J ends lost 1 base and 2 bases respectively, with 5 bases between them.

The CDR3 protein is CASSLLRAKEGEQYF. CDR3 sequence (DNA): TGTGCCAGCAGCTTATTGCGGGCCAAAGAGGGCGAGCAGTACTTC. The genes are TRBV7-9 and TRBJ2-7; a possible D gene is TRBD2 (5 bases). CDR3 length: 15 amino acids. With 2 bases removed from V and 6 bases from J, the gap between germline ends came to 17 bases. Germline CDR1 SEHNR, CDR2 FQNEAQ (reference sequence).

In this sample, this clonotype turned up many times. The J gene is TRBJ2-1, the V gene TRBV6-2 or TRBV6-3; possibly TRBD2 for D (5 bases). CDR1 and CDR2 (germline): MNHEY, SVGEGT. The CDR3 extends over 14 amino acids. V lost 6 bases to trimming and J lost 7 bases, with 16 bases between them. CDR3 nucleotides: TGTGCCAGCAGGGACTCTAAGGTAGGGAATGAGCAGTTCTTC. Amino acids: CASRDSKVGNEQFF.

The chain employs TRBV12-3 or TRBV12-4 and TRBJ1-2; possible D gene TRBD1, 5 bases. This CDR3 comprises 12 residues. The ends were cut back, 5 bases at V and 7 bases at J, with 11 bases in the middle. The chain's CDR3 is CASSPGGIGYTF. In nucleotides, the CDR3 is TGTGCCAGCAGTCCTGGGGGAATTGGCTACACCTTC.

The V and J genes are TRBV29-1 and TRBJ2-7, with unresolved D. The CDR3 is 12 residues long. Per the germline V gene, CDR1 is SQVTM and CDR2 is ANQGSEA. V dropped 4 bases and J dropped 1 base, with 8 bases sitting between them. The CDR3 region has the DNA TGCAGCGTTGGGGATACATCCTACGAGCAGTACTTC. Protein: CSVGDTSYEQYF.

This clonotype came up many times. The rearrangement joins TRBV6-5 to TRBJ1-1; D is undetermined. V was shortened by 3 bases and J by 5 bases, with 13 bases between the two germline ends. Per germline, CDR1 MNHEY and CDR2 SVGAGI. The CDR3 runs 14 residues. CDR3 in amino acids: CASSYEGMRTEAFF. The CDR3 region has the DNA TGTGCCAGCAGTTATGAGGGTATGAGGACTGAAGCTTTCTTT.

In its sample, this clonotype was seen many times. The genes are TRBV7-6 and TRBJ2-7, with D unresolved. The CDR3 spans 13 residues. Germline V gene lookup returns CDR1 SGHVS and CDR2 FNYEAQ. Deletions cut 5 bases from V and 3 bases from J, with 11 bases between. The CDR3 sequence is CASSPKGDYEQYV. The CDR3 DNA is TGTGCCAGCAGCCCTAAAGGAGACTACGAGCAGTACGTC.

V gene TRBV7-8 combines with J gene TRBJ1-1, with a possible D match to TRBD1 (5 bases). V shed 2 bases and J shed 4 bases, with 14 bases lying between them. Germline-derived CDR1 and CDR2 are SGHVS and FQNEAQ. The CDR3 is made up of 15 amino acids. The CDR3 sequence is CASSLLYGAGTEAFF. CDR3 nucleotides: TGTGCCAGCAGCTTACTGTACGGGGCAGGCACTGAAGCTTTCTTT.

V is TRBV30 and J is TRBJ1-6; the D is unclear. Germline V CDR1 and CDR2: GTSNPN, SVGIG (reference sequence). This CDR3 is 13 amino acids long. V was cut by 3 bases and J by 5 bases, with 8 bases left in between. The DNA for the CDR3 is TGTGCCTGGAGCCGAGGGAATAATTCACCCCTCCACTTT. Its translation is CAWSRGNNSPLHF.

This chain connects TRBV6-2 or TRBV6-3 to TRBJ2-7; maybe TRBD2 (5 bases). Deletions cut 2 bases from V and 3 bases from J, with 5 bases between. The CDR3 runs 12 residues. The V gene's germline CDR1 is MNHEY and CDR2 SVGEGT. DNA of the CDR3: TGTGCCAGCAGTTACCGGGGCTACGAGCAGTACGTC. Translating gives CASSYRGYEQYV.

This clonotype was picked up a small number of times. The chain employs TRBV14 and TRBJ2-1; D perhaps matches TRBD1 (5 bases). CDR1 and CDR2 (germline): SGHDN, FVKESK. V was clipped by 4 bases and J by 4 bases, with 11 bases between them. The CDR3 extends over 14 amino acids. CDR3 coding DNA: TGTGCCAGCAGCCCGCGGACAACTTACAATGAGCAGTTCTTC. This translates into CASSPRTTYNEQFF.

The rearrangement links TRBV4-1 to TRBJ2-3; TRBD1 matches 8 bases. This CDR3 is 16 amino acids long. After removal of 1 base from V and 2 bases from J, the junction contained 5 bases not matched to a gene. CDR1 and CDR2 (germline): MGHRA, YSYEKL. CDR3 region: CASSQGVTGVTDTQYF. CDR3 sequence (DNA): TGCGCCAGCAGCCAAGGGGTGACAGGGGTCACAGATACGCAGTATTTT.

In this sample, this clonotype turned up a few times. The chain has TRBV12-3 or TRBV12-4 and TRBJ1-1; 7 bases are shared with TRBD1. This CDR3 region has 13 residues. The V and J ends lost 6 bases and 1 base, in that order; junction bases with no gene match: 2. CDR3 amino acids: CASSHRGNTEAFF. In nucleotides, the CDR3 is TGTGCCAGCAGCCACAGGGGGAACACTGAAGCTTTCTTT.

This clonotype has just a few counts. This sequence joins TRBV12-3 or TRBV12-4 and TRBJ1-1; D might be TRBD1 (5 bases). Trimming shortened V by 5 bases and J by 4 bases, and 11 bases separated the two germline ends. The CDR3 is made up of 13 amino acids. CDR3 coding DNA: TGTGCCAGCAGTGCGGGGGGTAGCACTGAAGCTTTCTTT. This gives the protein CASSAGGSTEAFF.

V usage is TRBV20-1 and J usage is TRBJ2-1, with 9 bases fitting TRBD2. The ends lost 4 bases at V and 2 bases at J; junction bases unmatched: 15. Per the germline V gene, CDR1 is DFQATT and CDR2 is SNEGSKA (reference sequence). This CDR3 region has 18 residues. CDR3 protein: CSAIQLAGDIPPYNEQFF. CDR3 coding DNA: TGCAGTGCTATCCAATTAGCGGGAGATATACCACCCTACAATGAGCAGTTCTTC.

The CDR3 sequence is CASSVVGLVFDEQFF. In nucleotides, the CDR3 is TGTGCCAGCAGCGTAGTAGGACTAGTATTCGATGAGCAGTTCTTC. The chain links TRBV9 to TRBJ2-1; TRBD2 agrees at 7 bases. V lost 0 bases, J lost 8 bases, and 8 bases stayed unmatched. From germline, CDR1 is SGDLS and CDR2 YYNGEE. The CDR3 length is 15 residues.